This TCR beta chain emerged from a study of shared clonotypes between healthy human individuals. Across the whole study: CD8 memory received one plate per donor, CD8 naive two, CD4 memory three and CD4 naive three.

In the authors' methods: ImmunoSEQ junction-only sequences lacked quality scores, so their filtering differed. Clones were read by immunoSEQ multiplex PCR, and TCRdb kept only the in-frame ones, dropping some. For V, J and clone size, that table is used; D and trimming come from the DNA. The sample contains a few million clones, over 85% of which appear only once. This clone appeared a single time. There are 13 residues in the CDR3. Germline loops: CDR1 SQVTM, CDR2 ANQGSEA. V dropped 6 bases and J dropped 2 bases, with 13 bases sitting between them. The source is a man younger than 35 in good health. Some clones in this sample may be carry-over from other donors' samples. The rearrangement links TRBV29-1 to TRBJ1-2, with D hard to call. The specimen was naive CD4+ T cells from PBMCs. Stated subset: CD45RA+ positively selected. CDR3 residues: CSVGGRLNYGYTF. Here the CDR3 DNA reads TGCAGCGTGGGCGGCAGGTTAAACTATGGCTACACCTTC. The full variable domain, with the rest looked up from reference TRBV29-1 and TRBJ1-2, is SAVISQKPSRDICQRGTSLTIQCQVDSQVTMMFWYRQQPGQSLTLIATANQGSEATYESGFVIDKFPISRPNLTFSTLTVSNMSPEDSSIYLCSVGGRLNYGYTFGSGTRLTVV.